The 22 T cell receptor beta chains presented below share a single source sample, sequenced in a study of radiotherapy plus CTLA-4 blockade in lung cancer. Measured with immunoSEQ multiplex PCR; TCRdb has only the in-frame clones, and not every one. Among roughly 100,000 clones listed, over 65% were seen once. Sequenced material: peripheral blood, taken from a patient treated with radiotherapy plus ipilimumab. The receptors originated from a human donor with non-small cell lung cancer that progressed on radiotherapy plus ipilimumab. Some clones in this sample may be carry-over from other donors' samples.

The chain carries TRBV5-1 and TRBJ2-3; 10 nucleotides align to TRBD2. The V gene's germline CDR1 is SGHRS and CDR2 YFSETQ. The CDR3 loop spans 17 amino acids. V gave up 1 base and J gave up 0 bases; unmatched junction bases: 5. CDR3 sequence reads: CASSLTSGVTSTDTQYF. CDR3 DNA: TGCGCCAGCAGCTTGACTAGCGGGGTTACTAGCACAGATACGCAGTATTTT.

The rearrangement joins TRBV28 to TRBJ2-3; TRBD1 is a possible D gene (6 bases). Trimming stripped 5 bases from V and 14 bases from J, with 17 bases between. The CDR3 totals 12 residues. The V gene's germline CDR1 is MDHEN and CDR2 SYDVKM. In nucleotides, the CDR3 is TGTGCCAGCAGTGGGGACACGGTGATACTGTATTTT. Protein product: CASSGDTVILYF.

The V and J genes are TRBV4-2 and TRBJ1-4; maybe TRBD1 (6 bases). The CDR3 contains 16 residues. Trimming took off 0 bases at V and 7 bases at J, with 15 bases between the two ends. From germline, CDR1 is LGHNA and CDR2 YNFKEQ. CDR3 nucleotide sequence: TGTGCCAGCAGCCAAGAGTTCGGGGGCGTAGCTGAAAAACTGTTTTTT. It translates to CASSQEFGGVAEKLFF.

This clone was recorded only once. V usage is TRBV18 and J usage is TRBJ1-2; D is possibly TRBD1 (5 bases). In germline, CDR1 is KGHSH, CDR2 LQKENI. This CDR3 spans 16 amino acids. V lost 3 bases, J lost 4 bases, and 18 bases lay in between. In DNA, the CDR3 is TGTGCCAGCTCACCGACGGGACTTTTGAGGGCCTATGGCTACACCTTC. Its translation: CASSPTGLLRAYGYTF.

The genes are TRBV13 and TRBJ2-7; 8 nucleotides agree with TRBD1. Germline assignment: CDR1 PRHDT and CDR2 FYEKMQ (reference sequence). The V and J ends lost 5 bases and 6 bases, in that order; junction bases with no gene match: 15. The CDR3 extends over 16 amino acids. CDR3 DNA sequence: TGTGCCAGCAGCAAACCCGAGGGCAGGGGGCTTGCCGAGCAGTACTTC. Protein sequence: CASSKPEGRGLAEQYF.

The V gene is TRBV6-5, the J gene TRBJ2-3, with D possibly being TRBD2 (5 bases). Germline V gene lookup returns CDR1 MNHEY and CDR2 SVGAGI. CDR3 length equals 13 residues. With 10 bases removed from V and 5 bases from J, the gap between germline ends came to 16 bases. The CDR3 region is CATLESGIDTQYF. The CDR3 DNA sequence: TGTGCCACCTTGGAGTCGGGAATAGATACGCAGTATTTT.

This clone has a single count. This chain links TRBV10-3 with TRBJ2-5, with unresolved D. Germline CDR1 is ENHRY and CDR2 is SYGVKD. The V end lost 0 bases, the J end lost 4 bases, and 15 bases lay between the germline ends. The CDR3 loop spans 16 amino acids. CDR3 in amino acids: CAISESRSVVGETQYF. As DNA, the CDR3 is TGTGCCATCAGTGAGTCGAGAAGTGTGGTGGGAGAGACCCAGTACTTC.

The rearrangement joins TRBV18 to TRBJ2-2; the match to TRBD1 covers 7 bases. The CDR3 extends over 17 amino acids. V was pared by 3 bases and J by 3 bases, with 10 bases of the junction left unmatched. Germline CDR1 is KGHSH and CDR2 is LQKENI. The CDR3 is CASSPTRGGSHTGELFF. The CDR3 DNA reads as TGTGCCAGCTCACCTACGAGAGGGGGCAGCCACACCGGGGAGCTGTTTTTT.

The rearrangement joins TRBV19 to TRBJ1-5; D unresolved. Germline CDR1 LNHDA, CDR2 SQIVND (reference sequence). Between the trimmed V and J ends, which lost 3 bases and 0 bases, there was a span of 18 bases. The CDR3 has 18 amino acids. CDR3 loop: CASSMRPGSQYSNQPQHF. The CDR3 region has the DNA TGTGCCAGTAGTATGAGGCCGGGGTCCCAGTATAGCAATCAGCCCCAGCATTTT.

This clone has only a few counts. CDR3 protein: CASSLATPTAIYGYTF. The DNA of the CDR3 is TGTGCCAGCAGCTTAGCGACTCCGACAGCGATCTATGGCTACACCTTC. The genes are TRBV11-1 and TRBJ1-2; a weak D match, TRBD1 (5 bases). Trimming took off 0 bases at V and 4 bases at J, with 15 bases between the two ends. The CDR3 spans 16 residues. Germline CDR1 SGHAT, CDR2 FQDESV (reference sequence).

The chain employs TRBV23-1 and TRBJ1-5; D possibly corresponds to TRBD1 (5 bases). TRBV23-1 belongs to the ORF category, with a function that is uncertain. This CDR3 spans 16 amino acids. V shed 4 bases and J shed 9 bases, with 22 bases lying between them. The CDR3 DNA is TGCGCCAGCAGTCGCACGACAGTAGGCCTACTCTGGCCCCAGCATTTT. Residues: CASSRTTVGLLWPQHF.

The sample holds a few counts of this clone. DNA for the CDR3: TGTGCCATCAGTGAGGGCCAAATTAGTTACACCTTC. It translates to CAISEGQISYTF. The chain has TRBV10-3 and TRBJ1-2; no definite D call. The CDR3 is made up of 12 amino acids. The V and J ends lost 2 bases and 11 bases respectively, with 12 bases between them. CDR1 is ENHRY, CDR2 SYGVKD, per germline.

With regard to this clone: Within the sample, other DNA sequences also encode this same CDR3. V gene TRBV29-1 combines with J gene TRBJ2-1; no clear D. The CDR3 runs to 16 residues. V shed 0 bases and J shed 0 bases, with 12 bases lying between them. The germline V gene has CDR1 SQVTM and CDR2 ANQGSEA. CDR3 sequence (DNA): TGCAGCGTTGAAGATCAAGGCGGAAGCTCCTACAATGAGCAGTTCTTC. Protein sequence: CSVEDQGGSSYNEQFF.

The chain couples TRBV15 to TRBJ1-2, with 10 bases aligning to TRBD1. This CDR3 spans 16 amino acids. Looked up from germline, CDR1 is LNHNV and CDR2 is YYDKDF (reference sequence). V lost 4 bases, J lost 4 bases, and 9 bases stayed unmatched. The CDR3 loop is CATSTKTGGFFYGYTF. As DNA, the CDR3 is TGTGCCACCAGCACAAAGACAGGGGGCTTCTTCTATGGCTACACCTTC.

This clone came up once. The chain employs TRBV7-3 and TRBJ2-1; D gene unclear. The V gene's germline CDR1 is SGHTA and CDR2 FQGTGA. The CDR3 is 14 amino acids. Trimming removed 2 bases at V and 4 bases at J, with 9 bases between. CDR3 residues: CASSLVRFYNEQFF. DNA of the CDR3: TGTGCCAGCAGCTTAGTACGGTTTTACAATGAGCAGTTCTTC.

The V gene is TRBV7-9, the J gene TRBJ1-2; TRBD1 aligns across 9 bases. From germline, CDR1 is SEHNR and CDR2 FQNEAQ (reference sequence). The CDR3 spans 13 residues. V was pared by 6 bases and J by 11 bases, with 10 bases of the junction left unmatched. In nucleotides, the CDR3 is TGTGCCAGCAGTCCCGGAGGGACAGGGCGTTACACCTTC. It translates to CASSPGGTGRYTF. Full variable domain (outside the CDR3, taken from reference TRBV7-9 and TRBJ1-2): DTGVSQNPRHKITKRGQNVTFRCDPISEHNRLYWYRQTLGQGPEFLTYFQNEAQLEKSRLLSDRFSAERPKGSFSTLEIQRTEQGDSAMYLCASSPGGTGRYTFGSGTRLTVV.

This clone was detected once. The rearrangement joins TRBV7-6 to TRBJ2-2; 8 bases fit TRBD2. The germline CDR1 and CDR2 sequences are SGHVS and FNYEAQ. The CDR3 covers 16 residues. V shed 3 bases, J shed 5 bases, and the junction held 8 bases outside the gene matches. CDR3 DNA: TGTGCCAGCAGCTTCGTGGGCGGGGGGAGTACCGGGGAGCTGTTTTTT. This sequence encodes CASSFVGGGSTGELFF.

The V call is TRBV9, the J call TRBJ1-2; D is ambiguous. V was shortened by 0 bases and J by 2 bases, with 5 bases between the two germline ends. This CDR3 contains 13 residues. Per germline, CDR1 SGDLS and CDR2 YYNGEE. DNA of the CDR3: TGTGCCAGCAGCGTAGGTCGGAACTATGGCTACACCTTC. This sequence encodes CASSVGRNYGYTF.

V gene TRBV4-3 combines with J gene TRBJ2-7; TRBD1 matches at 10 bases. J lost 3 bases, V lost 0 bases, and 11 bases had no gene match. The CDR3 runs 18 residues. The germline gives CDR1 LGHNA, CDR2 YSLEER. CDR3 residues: CASSQDRSETGGRYEQYF. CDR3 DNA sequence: TGCGCCAGCAGCCAAGACCGATCGGAGACAGGGGGCCGCTACGAGCAGTACTTC.

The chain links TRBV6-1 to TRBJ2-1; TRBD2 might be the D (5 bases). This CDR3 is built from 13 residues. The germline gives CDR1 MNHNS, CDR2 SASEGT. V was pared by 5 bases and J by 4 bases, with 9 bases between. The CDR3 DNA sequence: TGTGCCAGCAGTCTCGGGGTGTACAATGAGCAGTTCTTC. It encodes CASSLGVYNEQFF.

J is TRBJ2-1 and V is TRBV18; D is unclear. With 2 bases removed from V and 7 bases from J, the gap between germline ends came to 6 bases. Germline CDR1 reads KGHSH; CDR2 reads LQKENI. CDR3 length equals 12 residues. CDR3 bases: TGTGCCAGCTCACCAAGCCAGAATGAGCAGTTCTTC. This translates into CASSPSQNEQFF.

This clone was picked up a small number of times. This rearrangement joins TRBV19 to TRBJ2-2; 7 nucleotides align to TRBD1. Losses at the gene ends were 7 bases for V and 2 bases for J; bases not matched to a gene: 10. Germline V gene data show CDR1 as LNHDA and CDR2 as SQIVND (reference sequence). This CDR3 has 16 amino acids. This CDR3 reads CASNFRTGHNTGELFF. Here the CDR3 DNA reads TGTGCCAGTAACTTCAGGACAGGACATAACACCGGGGAGCTGTTTTTT. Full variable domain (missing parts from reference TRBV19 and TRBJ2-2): DGGITQSPKYLFRKEGQNVTLSCEQNLNHDAMYWYRQDPGQGLRLIYYSQIVNDFQKGDIAEGYSVSREKKESFPLTVTSAQKNPTAFYLCASNFRTGHNTGELFFGEGSRLTVL.